This T cell receptor (beta chain) was obtained from a study of T cell responses to AZD1222 COVID-19 vaccine. Study-level background: Pooling covered second doses at about 4 or about 12 weeks.

General study findings and limits: The peak T cell response came first, and repertoires were sampled only after it. The sample set comprised mostly white British donors with more females, and clonal diversity was possibly underestimated.

Comments on this clone: Its antigen is as yet unknown.

The germline V gene encodes CDR1 SGDLS and CDR2 YYNGEE. The CDR3 runs to 14 residues. Trimming took 3 bases from V and 6 from J; bases not matched to a gene: 2. Sequencing was performed with immunoSEQ multiplex PCR; in TCRdb, only in-frame clones are kept and a portion is missing. The sample comprises around 100,000 clones, almost 85% of which are singletons, and around 15% rests with the top ten. The sequence was collected from an adult in good health. V usage is TRBV9 and J usage is TRBJ1-5; TRBD1 agrees at 11 bases. Here the sequenced sample was peripheral blood, taken on day 0 of AZD1222 vaccination. CDR3 coding DNA: TGTGCCAGCAGCGCGGACAGGGGGCGTCAGCCCCAGCATTTT. Translation: CASSADRGRQPQHF.